A single sample is the source of the 20 T cell receptor beta chains below, sequenced in a study of T cells in Graves' hyperthyroidism and ophthalmopathy. RNA transcripts provided the source from which TCR beta CDR3 regions were amplified. The HTBI set primed first-round TCR CDR3 RT-PCR. Via MiXCR, TCRdb re-called the multiplex PCR reads, giving one row per CDR3 protein. The data hold about 840,000 distinct CDR3 sequences, with over 35% observed a single time. The specimen was blood. These receptors came from a young man with Graves' hyperthyroidism.

The genes are TRBV12-3 or TRBV12-4 and TRBJ1-6; D unresolved. The CDR3 runs 12 residues. Trimming stripped 6 bases from V and 10 bases from J, with 10 bases between. CDR3 coding DNA: TGTGCCAGCAGAGGCGCGGGATCACCCCTCCACTTT. This codes for CASRGAGSPLHF.

This clonotype came up a few times. This chain connects TRBV5-1 to TRBJ2-7, with 8 bases that match TRBD1. J gave up 5 bases and V 4 bases, and 8 bases lay outside the gene matches. The CDR3 has 14 amino acids. Germline CDR1 SGHRS, CDR2 YFSETQ. CDR3 protein: CASSPSGQGDEQYF. CDR3 bases: TGCGCCAGCAGCCCCAGCGGACAGGGTGACGAGCAGTACTTC.

The chain has TRBV6-1 and TRBJ2-5, with unresolved D. Trimming removed 3 bases from V and 3 bases from J, with 14 bases in between. CDR1 and CDR2 from the germline V gene are MNHNS and SASEGT. The CDR3 has 15 residues. CDR3 DNA: TGTGCCAGCAGTGAGATGGAGCTCCTTAAAGAGACCCAGTACTTC. Translated: CASSEMELLKETQYF.

This clonotype was observed at least ten times. This rearrangement joins TRBV12-3 or TRBV12-4 to TRBJ1-6; no definite D call. The CDR3 totals 13 residues. Trimming took off 1 base at V and 10 bases at J, with 8 bases between the two ends. The CDR3 nucleotides read TGTGCCAGCAGTTTAGGGGCGAGATCACCCCTCCACTTT. It is translated as CASSLGARSPLHF.

The rearrangement joins TRBV25-1 to TRBJ1-1; tentatively, D is TRBD1 (5 bases). Per the germline V gene, CDR1 is MGHDK and CDR2 is SYGVNS. This CDR3 spans 15 amino acids. V lost 6 bases to trimming and J lost 5 bases, with 19 bases between them. The CDR3 sequence is CASSGSKGRVTEAFF. The CDR3 nucleotides read TGTGCCAGCAGCGGGTCAAAGGGCAGGGTTACTGAAGCTTTCTTT.

The chain links TRBV7-9 to TRBJ1-1; D possibly corresponds to TRBD1 (5 bases). The CDR3 loop spans 15 amino acids. Germline lookup yields CDR1 SEHNR and CDR2 FQNEAQ (reference sequence). The germline V and J ends were trimmed by 1 base and 4 bases, with 13 bases remaining between them. CDR3 DNA sequence: TGTGCCAGCAGCTTAGAAGCTCAGGGAACCACTGAAGCTTTCTTT. It encodes CASSLEAQGTTEAFF.

This clonotype was observed many times. V gene TRBV29-1 combines with J gene TRBJ2-2; D is undetermined. This CDR3 is 14 amino acids long. The V and J ends lost 3 bases and 2 bases respectively, with 10 bases between them. The germline V gene encodes CDR1 SQVTM and CDR2 ANQGSEA. The CDR3 DNA reads as TGCAGCGTTGATGGGCAGACTAACACCGGGGAGCTGTTTTTT. This gives the protein CSVDGQTNTGELFF.

This clonotype was counted ten times or more. The gene calls are TRBV2 and TRBJ2-7; D ambiguous. Germline CDR1 is SNHLY and CDR2 is FYNNEI. This CDR3 has 13 amino acids. Trimming took off 5 bases at V and 5 bases at J, with 13 bases between the two ends. CDR3 sequence (DNA): TGTGCCAGCAGTTATTCCGGGTCCCACGAGCAGTACTTC. Translation: CASSYSGSHEQYF.

A few counts support this clonotype. This chain uses TRBV6-5 with TRBJ1-1, with a tentative D call TRBD1 (5 bases). Trimming shortened V by 4 bases and J by 0 bases, and 12 bases separated the two germline ends. The CDR3 is made up of 15 amino acids. Germline-derived CDR1 and CDR2 are MNHEY and SVGAGI. The CDR3 nucleotides are TGTGCCAGCAGTTTGAGACAGCCTGTGAACACTGAAGCTTTCTTT. Encoded protein: CASSLRQPVNTEAFF.

The genes are TRBV7-2 and TRBJ1-6; 7 nucleotides agree with TRBD1. CDR1 is SGHTA, CDR2 FQGNSA, per germline. The CDR3 length is 17 residues. With 6 bases clipped from V and 7 bases from J, the junction kept 15 bases outside the gene matches. CDR3 region: CASSHQTGWRVNSPLHF. Here the CDR3 DNA reads TGTGCCAGCAGTCACCAGACAGGGTGGCGAGTCAATTCACCCCTCCACTTT.

This clonotype was seen only a few times. The CDR3 nucleotides read TGTGCCAGCAGCTCCCCGGGACTAGCGGGAGAAAACGAGCAGTACTTC. Amino acids: CASSSPGLAGENEQYF. V and J are TRBV7-9 and TRBJ2-7, with 14 nucleotides matching TRBD2. The CDR3 is 16 residues long. The J segment lost 5 bases and the V segment lost 4 bases, leaving 7 bases of the junction unmatched. Looked up from germline, CDR1 is SEHNR and CDR2 is FQNEAQ (reference sequence).

The chain is built from TRBV7-2 and TRBJ1-1; 9 bases fit TRBD1. This CDR3 is 13 amino acids long. The germline gives CDR1 SGHTA, CDR2 FQGNSA. V was pared by 5 bases and J by 10 bases, with 8 bases of the junction left unmatched. The CDR3 nucleotides are TGTGCCAGCAGCGTCCCGGGACAGGGTTCAGCTTTCTTT. Translating gives CASSVPGQGSAFF.

This clonotype has more than one count but fewer than ten. The chain combines TRBV10-2 with TRBJ2-5, with D tentatively TRBD2 (6 bases). Germline CDR1 is WSHSY and CDR2 is SAAADI. The V end was cut by 2 bases, the J end by 5 bases, with 12 bases between. This CDR3 is 14 amino acids long. This CDR3 is CASSEVGAGETQYF. DNA for the CDR3: TGCGCCAGCAGTGAGGTTGGGGCGGGGGAGACCCAGTACTTC.

This chain uses TRBV20-1 with TRBJ2-5; D is possibly TRBD1 or TRBD2 (5 bases each). V lost 5 bases, J lost 9 bases, and 19 bases lay in between. Per germline, CDR1 DFQATT and CDR2 SNEGSKA (reference sequence). CDR3 size: 13 residues. CDR3 bases: TGCAGTGCTTACCGGGACCTATATCAGCCCCAGTACTTC. Translated: CSAYRDLYQPQYF.

The V and J genes are TRBV12-3 or TRBV12-4 and TRBJ2-7, with TRBD2 matching over 11 bases. The CDR3 runs to 17 residues. V was pared by 6 bases and J by 0 bases, with 10 bases of the junction left unmatched. The CDR3 DNA is TGTGCCAGCAGGGTACCGGGACTAGCGGAGCGCTCCTACGAGCAGTACTTC. Amino acids: CASRVPGLAERSYEQYF.

Ten or more counts support this clonotype. The rearrangement links TRBV9 to TRBJ2-7; weak D call: TRBD2 (5 bases). Germline V gives CDR1 SGDLS, CDR2 YYNGEE. Trimming took off 0 bases at V and 1 base at J, with 8 bases between the two ends. This CDR3 is built from 14 residues. The CDR3 DNA is TGTGCCAGCAGCGTAGGCCCGGGGTCCTACGAGCAGTACTTC. It specifies CASSVGPGSYEQYF.

The rearrangement uses TRBV5-1 and TRBJ2-6; 9 bases are a match to TRBD1. CDR1 SGHRS and CDR2 YFSETQ come from the germline V gene. The CDR3 covers 17 residues. Trimming at V came to 4 bases and at J to 1 base, leaving 6 bases not matched to a gene. The CDR3 bases are TGCGCCAGCAGCGTATGGACAGGGGATTCTGGGGCCAACGTCCTGACTTTC. Translation gives CASSVWTGDSGANVLTF. The full variable domain, in which reference TRBV5-1 and TRBJ2-6 provide the parts outside the CDR3, is KAGVTQTPRYLIKTRGQQVTLSCSPISGHRSVSWYQQTPGQGLQFLFEYFSETQRNKGNFPGRFSGRQFSNSRSEMNVSTLELGDSALYLCASSVWTGDSGANVLTFGAGSRLTVL.

This clonotype has a count of ten or more. The V gene is TRBV6-6, the J gene TRBJ1-5; D remains unclear. Trimming stripped 0 bases from V and 7 bases from J, with 7 bases between. Germline values: CDR1 MNHNY, CDR2 SVGAGI (reference sequence). There are 13 residues in the CDR3. The CDR3, as DNA: TGTGCCAGCAGTTACTCGAATGAACAGCCCCAGCATTTT. Its protein product is CASSYSNEQPQHF.

The gene calls are TRBV7-9 and TRBJ2-7, with a weak D call TRBD2 (6 bases). The CDR3 sequence is 14 residues long. Germline loops: CDR1 SEHNR, CDR2 FQNEAQ (reference sequence). V was trimmed by 2 bases and J by 7 bases, leaving 15 bases between them. The CDR3 spells CASSLTRDFGEQYF. The CDR3 bases are TGTGCCAGCAGCTTAACAAGGGACTTTGGGGAGCAGTACTTC.

This clonotype has more than one count but fewer than ten. The rearrangement uses TRBV20-1 and TRBJ2-6; D gene unclear. The CDR3 sequence is 15 residues long. Germline CDR1 and CDR2: DFQATT and SNEGSKA (reference sequence). Trimming removed 1 base at V and 0 bases at J, with 7 bases between. The CDR3 spells CSARGDHSGANVLTF. Written as DNA, the CDR3 is TGCAGTGCTAGAGGAGACCACTCTGGGGCCAACGTCCTGACTTTC.